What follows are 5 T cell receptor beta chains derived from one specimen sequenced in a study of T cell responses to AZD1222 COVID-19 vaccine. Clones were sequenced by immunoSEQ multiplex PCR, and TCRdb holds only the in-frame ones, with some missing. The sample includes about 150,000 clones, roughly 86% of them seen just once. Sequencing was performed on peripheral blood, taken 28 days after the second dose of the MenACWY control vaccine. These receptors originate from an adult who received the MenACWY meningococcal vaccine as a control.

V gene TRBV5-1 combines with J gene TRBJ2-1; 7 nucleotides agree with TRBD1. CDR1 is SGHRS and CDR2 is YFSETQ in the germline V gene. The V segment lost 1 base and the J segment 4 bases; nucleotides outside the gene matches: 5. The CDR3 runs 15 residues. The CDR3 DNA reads TGCGCCAGCAGCTTGACAGGGGACGGATACAATGAGCAGTTCTTC. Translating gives CASSLTGDGYNEQFF.

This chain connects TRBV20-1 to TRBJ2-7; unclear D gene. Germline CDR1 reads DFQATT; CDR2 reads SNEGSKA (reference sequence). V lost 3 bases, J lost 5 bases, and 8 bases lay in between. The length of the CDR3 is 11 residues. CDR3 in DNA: TGCAGTGCTAGTGTTGGGGACGAGCAGTACTTC. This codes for CSASVGDEQYF.

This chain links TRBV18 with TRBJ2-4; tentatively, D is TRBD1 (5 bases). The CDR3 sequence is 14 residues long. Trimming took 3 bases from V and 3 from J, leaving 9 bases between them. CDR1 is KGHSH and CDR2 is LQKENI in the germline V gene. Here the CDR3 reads CASSPGLDKNIQYF. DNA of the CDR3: TGTGCCAGCTCACCGGGGCTGGACAAAAACATTCAGTACTTC.

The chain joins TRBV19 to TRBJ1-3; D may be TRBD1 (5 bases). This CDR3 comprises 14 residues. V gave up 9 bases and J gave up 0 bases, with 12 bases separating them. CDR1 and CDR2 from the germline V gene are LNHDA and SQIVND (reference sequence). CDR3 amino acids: CASRGIPSGNTIYF. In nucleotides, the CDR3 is TGTGCCAGCCGGGGCATCCCCTCTGGAAACACCATATATTTT.

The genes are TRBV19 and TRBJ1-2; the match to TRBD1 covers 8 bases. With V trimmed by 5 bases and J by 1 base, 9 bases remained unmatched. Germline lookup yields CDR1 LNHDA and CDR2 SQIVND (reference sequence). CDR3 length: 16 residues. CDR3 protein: CASSDIGTGLNYGYTF. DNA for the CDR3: TGTGCCAGTAGTGATATCGGGACAGGCCTTAACTATGGCTACACCTTC.